Below, 22 T cell receptor beta chains from the same sample are listed, as sequenced in a study of neurological immune-mediated disorders. Using its own MiXCR run on the 5' RACE reads, TCRdb lists one record per CDR3 protein. Of tens of thousands of distinct CDR3 sequences in the sample, just over 2.5% were seen once. Sequencing was done on a sample of PBMCs. The receptors derive from a woman in her twenties or thirties with multiple sclerosis.

This clonotype was recorded many times. The V and J genes are TRBV2 and TRBJ2-5, with 7 bases aligning to TRBD1. V gave up 6 bases and J gave up 3 bases; unmatched junction bases: 10. Germline assignment: CDR1 SNHLY and CDR2 FYNNEI. The CDR3 contains 15 residues. The CDR3 reads CASSHKSTGKETQYF. The CDR3 DNA is TGTGCCAGCAGCCATAAATCGACAGGGAAAGAGACCCAGTACTTC.

This clonotype occurred many times. This rearrangement joins TRBV20-1 to TRBJ2-7; 8 nucleotides agree with TRBD1. The CDR3 loop spans 16 amino acids. Germline assignment: CDR1 DFQATT and CDR2 SNEGSKA (reference sequence). The V and J ends lost 2 bases and 5 bases, in that order; junction bases with no gene match: 14. As DNA, the CDR3 is TGCAGTGCTAGAATGCGGACCGGGACAGGTCCCGACGAGCAGTACTTC. Protein: CSARMRTGTGPDEQYF.

This clonotype was observed many times. The chain employs TRBV5-1 and TRBJ2-1, with D possibly being TRBD2 (5 bases). V was pared by 1 base and J by 0 bases, with 8 bases between. In germline, CDR1 is SGHRS, CDR2 YFSETQ. The CDR3 is 15 residues long. The chain's CDR3 is CASSLREFSYNEQFF. CDR3 bases: TGCGCCAGCAGCTTGAGGGAGTTCTCCTACAATGAGCAGTTCTTC.

Ten or more counts support this clonotype. This sequence joins TRBV7-2 and TRBJ2-7, with 8 bases aligning to TRBD2. Looked up from germline, CDR1 is SGHTA and CDR2 is FQGNSA. V lost 2 bases, J lost 13 bases, and 7 bases stayed unmatched. This CDR3 comprises 12 residues. In nucleotides, the CDR3 is TGTGCCAGCAGCTTACCCAGCGGGAGCGCCTACTTC. It codes for CASSLPSGSAYF.

This clonotype occurred many times. V gene TRBV7-2 combines with J gene TRBJ1-2; maybe TRBD1 (6 bases). Trimming left V 2 bases short and J 8 bases short, with 12 bases between. This CDR3 spans 13 amino acids. The V gene's germline CDR1 is SGHTA and CDR2 FQGNSA. The CDR3 spells CASSLPGEGGYTF. CDR3 DNA: TGTGCCAGCAGCTTACCAGGGGAGGGGGGCTACACCTTC.

This clonotype showed up many times. V is TRBV6-6 and J is TRBJ2-7; TRBD2 agrees at 8 bases. Germline loops: CDR1 MNHNY, CDR2 SVGAGI (reference sequence). The V gene end was trimmed by 2 bases and the J gene end by 0 bases; junction bases not matched to a gene: 3. CDR3 size: 15 residues. CDR3 coding DNA: TGTGCCAGCAGTTACAGCGGGGGAAGCTCCTACGAGCAGTACTTC. Amino acid sequence: CASSYSGGSSYEQYF.

This clonotype was picked up many times. This chain uses TRBV7-9 with TRBJ2-7; D is possibly TRBD2 (6 bases). The V gene's germline CDR1 is SEHNR and CDR2 FQNEAQ (reference sequence). Trimming removed 1 base from V and 5 bases from J, with 9 bases in between. The CDR3 totals 13 residues. The chain's CDR3 is CASSLDWGDEQYF. CDR3 nucleotide sequence: TGTGCCAGCAGCTTAGACTGGGGGGACGAGCAGTACTTC.

Points on this clonotype: A read error is possible here, since a much larger clone lies one base away. This chain connects TRBV11-2 to TRBJ2-1; 9 bases align to TRBD2. The J segment lost 8 bases and the V segment lost 5 bases, leaving 10 bases of the junction unmatched. The CDR3 runs to 15 residues. Germline values: CDR1 SGHAT, CDR2 FQNNGV. CDR3 in DNA: TGTGCCAGCAGCGCGGATAGCGGGAGTGCCGATGAGCAGTTCTTC. This sequence encodes CASSADSGSADEQFF.

This clonotype came up many times. This chain joins TRBV5-1 and TRBJ1-2; 7 positions match TRBD1. From germline, CDR1 is SGHRS and CDR2 YFSETQ. V lost 1 base to trimming and J lost 6 bases; unmatched junction nucleotides: 9. This CDR3 comprises 15 residues. Written as DNA, the CDR3 is TGCGCCAGCAGCTTGTCCAGGGGGAGTCTCGATGGCTACACCTTC. This codes for CASSLSRGSLDGYTF.

This clonotype was observed at least ten times. J is TRBJ2-2 and V is TRBV5-1; 7 bases align to TRBD1. V lost 7 bases, J lost 9 bases, and 9 bases stayed unmatched. The CDR3 runs to 13 residues. The germline V gene encodes CDR1 SGHRS and CDR2 YFSETQ. CDR3 bases: TGCGCCAGCGCGGACAGGCCCCACTGGGAGCTGTTTTTT. It specifies CASADRPHWELFF.

There are many counts of this clonotype. This chain links TRBV20-1 with TRBJ1-1; D not certain. The V end lost 3 bases, the J end lost 7 bases, and 6 bases lay between the germline ends. CDR3 length: 10 residues. CDR1 is DFQATT and CDR2 is SNEGSKA in the germline V gene (reference sequence). Here the CDR3 DNA reads TGCAGTGCTAGTCGCGTTGAAGCTTTCTTT. It codes for CSASRVEAFF.

This clonotype was recorded many times. The rearrangement joins TRBV7-8 to TRBJ2-2; no clear D gene. CDR3 length: 14 residues. The germline V gene encodes CDR1 SGHVS and CDR2 FQNEAQ. Trimming took 2 bases from V and 2 from J, leaving 6 bases between them. CDR3 bases: TGTGCCAGCAGCTTAATTCGAAACACCGGGGAGCTGTTTTTT. Its protein product is CASSLIRNTGELFF.

This clonotype appeared many times. This chain links TRBV6-5 with TRBJ2-5, with D maybe TRBD1 (6 bases). V lost 6 bases and J 5 bases, leaving 13 bases between the germline ends. The CDR3 spans 13 residues. The germline V gene has CDR1 MNHEY and CDR2 SVGAGI. The CDR3: CASSGQPEETQYF. DNA of the CDR3: TGTGCCAGCAGCGGACAGCCCGAGGAGACCCAGTACTTC.

Ten or more counts support this clonotype. This chain connects TRBV7-2 to TRBJ1-1, with D perhaps matching TRBD1 (6 bases). The CDR3 is 15 amino acids. Trimming shortened V by 3 bases and J by 0 bases, and 11 bases separated the two germline ends. Germline-derived CDR1 and CDR2 are SGHTA and FQGNSA. The CDR3 DNA follows: TGTGCCAGCAGCTTGGGTGACAGGCTGAACACTGAAGCTTTCTTT. Translation gives CASSLGDRLNTEAFF.

This clonotype was seen only a few times. The rearrangement links TRBV20-1 to TRBJ1-1; D may be TRBD1 (5 bases). Germline CDR1 reads DFQATT; CDR2 reads SNEGSKA (reference sequence). The CDR3 is 11 amino acids. V gave up 0 bases and J gave up 11 bases, with 10 bases separating them. The chain's CDR3 is CSAREGRGAFF. In DNA form, the CDR3 reads TGCAGTGCTAGAGAGGGCCGGGGGGCTTTCTTT.

This clonotype was seen at least ten times. V usage is TRBV7-2 and J usage is TRBJ2-2; TRBD2 matches at 10 bases. The CDR3 length is 17 residues. Per germline, CDR1 SGHTA and CDR2 FQGNSA. V lost 0 bases to trimming and J lost 6 bases; unmatched junction nucleotides: 7. This CDR3 is CASSLASSGSKAGELFF. The CDR3 DNA follows: TGTGCCAGCAGCTTAGCGTCTAGCGGGAGTAAAGCCGGGGAGCTGTTTTTT.

This clonotype was observed at least ten times. The genes are TRBV15 and TRBJ2-2; maybe TRBD1 (5 bases). V was pared by 0 bases and J by 4 bases, with 12 bases between. Germline V gives CDR1 LNHNV, CDR2 YYDKDF (reference sequence). The CDR3 sequence is 16 residues long. The CDR3 loop reads CATSRDPGSGTGELFF. The CDR3 DNA sequence: TGTGCCACCAGCAGAGATCCAGGGTCGGGCACCGGGGAGCTGTTTTTT.

This clonotype was observed many times. V gene TRBV20-1 combines with J gene TRBJ2-1, with 11 bases aligning to TRBD2. Germline lookup yields CDR1 DFQATT and CDR2 SNEGSKA (reference sequence). V trimming: 0 bases; J trimming: 8 bases; junction bases outside the gene matches: 12. The CDR3 spans 17 residues. CDR3 in amino acids: CSARDPLGSGRGYEQFF. The CDR3 DNA is TGCAGTGCTAGAGACCCCCTGGGTAGCGGGAGGGGTTATGAGCAGTTCTTC.

This clonotype was seen many times. V and J are TRBV15 and TRBJ2-3; D not certain. This CDR3 spans 13 amino acids. Germline V gives CDR1 LNHNV, CDR2 YYDKDF (reference sequence). The germline V and J ends were trimmed by 0 bases and 6 bases, with 7 bases remaining between them. The CDR3 sequence: CATSRDVPDTQYF. In DNA form, the CDR3 reads TGTGCCACCAGCAGAGATGTTCCCGATACGCAGTATTTT.

This clonotype was counted ten times or more. CDR3 coding DNA: TGTGCCAGCAGTTTTTTAGCAGGGCCCTACGAGCAGTACTTC. This gives the protein CASSFLAGPYEQYF. The chain uses TRBV12-3 or TRBV12-4 and TRBJ2-7; D might be TRBD1 (5 bases). The CDR3 contains 14 residues. Between the trimmed V and J ends, which lost 3 bases and 2 bases, there was a span of 11 bases.

This clonotype was counted at least ten times. The rearrangement links TRBV9 to TRBJ2-3; 9 nucleotides line up with TRBD2. The V and J ends lost 2 bases and 0 bases, in that order; junction bases with no gene match: 4. The CDR3 covers 16 residues. CDR1 is SGDLS, CDR2 YYNGEE, per germline. This CDR3 reads CASSVLAGYSTDTQYF. The CDR3 coding sequence is TGTGCCAGCAGCGTCCTAGCGGGATACAGCACAGATACGCAGTATTTT.

The table lists this clonotype with many counts. The chain combines TRBV12-3 or TRBV12-4 with TRBJ2-7; the match to TRBD2 covers 7 bases. This CDR3 has 16 amino acids. V gave up 2 bases and J gave up 2 bases; unmatched junction bases: 9. CDR3 DNA sequence: TGTGCCAGCAGTTTAACGGATAGCGGGTTTACCTACGAGCAGTACTTC. Its protein is CASSLTDSGFTYEQYF.